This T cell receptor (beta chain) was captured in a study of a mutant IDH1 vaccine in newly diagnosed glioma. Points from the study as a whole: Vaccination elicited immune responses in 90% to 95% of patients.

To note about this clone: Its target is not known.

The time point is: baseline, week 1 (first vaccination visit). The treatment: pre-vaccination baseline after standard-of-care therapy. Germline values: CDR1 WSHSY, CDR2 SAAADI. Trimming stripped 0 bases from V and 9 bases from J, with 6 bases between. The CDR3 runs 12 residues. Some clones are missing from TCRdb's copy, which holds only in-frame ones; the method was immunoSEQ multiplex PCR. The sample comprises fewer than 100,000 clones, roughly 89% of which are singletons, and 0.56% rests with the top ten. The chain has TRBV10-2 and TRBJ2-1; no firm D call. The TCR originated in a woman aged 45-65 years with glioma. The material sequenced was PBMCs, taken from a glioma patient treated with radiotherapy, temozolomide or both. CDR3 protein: CASSESGIEQFF. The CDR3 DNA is TGCGCCAGCAGTGAGTCGGGGATTGAGCAGTTCTTC.